This TCR beta chain was identified in a study of metastatic and nonmetastatic thyroid tumors. About the research overall: Repertoires of blood and of tissue (tumor or nodule) from malignant and benign thyroid patients were compared.

This clone was observed at least ten times. Antigen unknown. Trimming stripped 5 bases from V and 7 bases from J, with 14 bases between. Germline loops: CDR1 SGHTA, CDR2 FQGTGA. The CDR3 loop spans 14 amino acids. Study findings and constraints: In both blood and tumor samples, TCR beta diversity was reported significantly higher for malignant than benign nodules.

Thyroid surgery was preceded by no treatment in any patient. Authors' processing steps: Between-group CDR3 differences, defined by clinicopathological status, yielded a distant-metastasis classifier for papillary thyroid cancer. TCRdb re-called the PCR reads with MiXCR. These V and J calls rely on TCRdb rather than the paper's analysis. Counted here are approximately 17,000 clones, about 27% occurring once; the ten biggest clones make up roughly 16%. Sequencing was carried out using tumor tissue. The TCR sequence derives from a female donor with papillary thyroid cancer or a benign thyroid nodule (not recorded which). Some clones in this sample may be carry-over from other donors' samples. The J gene is TRBJ2-2, the V gene TRBV7-3, with D possibly matching TRBD2 (5 bases). The CDR3 sequence: CASSNSGVGGELFF. The CDR3 DNA reads TGTGCCAGCAGCAACAGCGGTGTGGGCGGGGAGCTGTTTTTT.